The T cell receptor beta chain described here comes from a study of blood T cell repertoires in COVID-19. Study details: The study drew acute and convalescent COVID-19 samples from the United States, Italy and Spain.

CDR1 MGHRA and CDR2 YSYEKL come from the germline V gene. Trimming shortened V by 0 bases and J by 3 bases, and 12 bases separated the two germline ends. This CDR3 contains 15 residues. The age range of participants was about 18 to 100 years, with residence in about 25 US areas. Original analysis: Amplification with reference gene primers provided the estimates of nucleated cell counts. The assay was immunoSEQ multiplex PCR, and TCRdb's table has in-frame clones only and misses some. V, J and clone size are taken as reported in that table, and D and trimming were inferred from the DNA itself. The sample comprises about 260,000 clones, 80% to 90% of which are singletons, and about 2.2% rests with the top ten.

The sequenced sample was PBMCs or T cells enriched from blood (not recorded which). The sequence came from a woman aged 18-30 years who had recovered from COVID-19. The rearrangement joins TRBV4-1 to TRBJ2-7; tentative D call: TRBD1 (5 bases). The CDR3 DNA follows: TGCGCCAGCAGCCAAGATTGGCAGGGCGGCTACGAGCAGTACTTC. It translates to CASSQDWQGGYEQYF.